This T cell receptor beta chain emerged from a study of blood T cell repertoires in COVID-19. Libraries were prepared by immunoSEQ multiplex PCR; TCRdb keeps only in-frame clonotypes and omits some of them. The sample contains under 200,000 clones, 86% of which appear only once. The CDR3 contains 14 residues. This chain links TRBV1 with TRBJ2-1; whether TRBD2, the table's D call, matches the DNA was not checked. TRBV1 is shown as a pseudogene. Sequenced material: PBMCs or T cells enriched from blood (not recorded which). This clonotype originated in a man aged 35 to 55 with acute COVID-19. The CDR3 spells CTTEGGRETNEQFF. In nucleotides, the CDR3 is TGCACCACCGAGGGGGGGCGGGAGACAAATGAGCAGTTCTTC.